These 27 T cell receptor beta chains originate from one sample sequenced in a study of shared clonotypes between healthy human individuals. Here immunoSEQ multiplex PCR was the method, and the copy in TCRdb shows in-frame clones only, minus some. Of approximately 460,000 clones detected, roughly four fifths appear once; the ten largest clones hold about 12%. Sequencing used PBMCs. These receptors came from a woman in her 40s in good health. Some clones in this sample may be carry-over from other donors' samples.

Worth noting for this clone: With a far larger clone one base away, a read error is the likely cause. V gene TRBV15 combines with J gene TRBJ2-7, with 8 bases that match TRBD1. After removal of 1 base from V and 3 bases from J, the junction contained 11 bases not matched to a gene. The germline V gene has CDR1 LNHNV and CDR2 YYDKDF (reference sequence). The CDR3 has 17 residues. CDR3 in DNA: TGTGCCACCAGCAGAGGGGCGGCAGGGGGCTCCAACTACGAGCAGTACTTC. It specifies CATSRGAAGGSNYEQYF. The full variable domain, in which reference TRBV15 and TRBJ2-7 provide the parts outside the CDR3, is DAMVIQNPRYQVTQFGKPVTLSCSQTLNHNVMYWYQQKSSQAPKLLFHYYDKDFNNEADTPDNFQSRRPNTSFCFLDIRSPGLGDTAMYLCATSRGAAGGSNYEQYFGPGTRLTVT.

This clone was detected only a few times. The rearrangement links TRBV25-1 to TRBJ2-3; TRBD2 matches 8 bases. Unmatched junction bases numbered 9, after V lost 4 bases and J lost 6 bases. Looked up from germline, CDR1 is MGHDK and CDR2 is SYGVNS. CDR3 length: 15 residues. CDR3 amino acids: CASSAQAGVRDTQYF. CDR3 sequence (DNA): TGTGCCAGCAGTGCTCAAGCGGGAGTACGGGATACGCAGTATTTT.

V is TRBV4-1 and J is TRBJ1-1; tentative D call: TRBD1 (5 bases). The length of the CDR3 is 15 residues. The V gene lost 4 bases and the J gene lost 1 base, with 13 bases spanning the gap. Germline CDR1 is MGHRA and CDR2 is YSYEKL. In nucleotides, the CDR3 is TGCGCCAGCAGCCCGGAGAGGGGCCGGAACACTGAAGCTTTCTTT. As protein: CASSPERGRNTEAFF.

This clone was seen repeatedly, ten times or more. The rearrangement uses TRBV14 and TRBJ2-5; tentative D call: TRBD2 (6 bases). V shed 3 bases and J shed 4 bases, with 18 bases lying between them. CDR1 is SGHDN, CDR2 FVKESK, per germline. The CDR3 has 16 amino acids. The CDR3 protein is CASSHPGGMSGETQYF. DNA of the CDR3: TGTGCCAGCAGCCACCCTGGCGGGATGTCTGGAGAGACCCAGTACTTC.

This clone appeared a few times. V is TRBV11-2 and J is TRBJ2-7; D may correspond to TRBD1 or TRBD2 (5 bases each). The CDR3 runs 15 residues. The germline gives CDR1 SGHAT, CDR2 FQNNGV. V was shortened by 0 bases and J by 6 bases, with 15 bases between the two germline ends. The CDR3: CASSLDGSGRGEQYF. CDR3 DNA sequence: TGTGCCAGCAGCTTAGATGGGTCGGGACGGGGCGAGCAGTACTTC.

CDR3 sequence: CASSFDGQQPQHF. The CDR3 DNA is TGTGCCAGCAGCTTTGACGGGCAACAGCCCCAGCATTTT. The chain recombines TRBV6-1 with TRBJ1-5, with D unclear. Germline V gene sequence: CDR1 MNHNS, CDR2 SASEGT. This CDR3 spans 13 amino acids. The ends were cut back, 6 bases at V and 7 bases at J, with 13 bases in the middle.

As regards this clone: This sequence is one base from a far larger clone and is likely a read error. The chain employs TRBV5-1 and TRBJ2-1; D gene ambiguous. Trimming stripped 1 base from V and 5 bases from J, with 4 bases between. From germline, CDR1 is SGHRS and CDR2 YFSETQ. The CDR3 is 12 residues long. The chain's CDR3 is CASSLSHNEQFF. CDR3 DNA sequence: TGCGCCAGCAGCTTGAGCCACAATGAGCAGTTCTTC.

V and J are TRBV23-1 and TRBJ2-1; TRBD2 agrees at 12 bases. TRBV23-1 is filed as an ORF, its function uncertain. The CDR3 contains 17 residues. The trim removed 3 bases at V and 4 bases at J, leaving 7 bases unmatched. The CDR3 bases are TGCGCCAGCAGTCAGATGGCTAGCGGGAGGGAGTACAATGAGCAGTTCTTC. It codes for CASSQMASGREYNEQFF.

In this sample, this clone turned up once. A read error may produce the germline difference seen at one junction end. The rearrangement uses TRBV2 and TRBJ1-1, with D uncertain. CDR3 length: 14 residues. Germline V gene lookup returns CDR1 SNHLY and CDR2 FYNNEI. CDR3 coding DNA: TGTGCCAGCAGGGAAGGCAACTCGAACACTGAAGCTTTCTTT. It codes for CASREGNSNTEAFF.

This sequence joins TRBV9 and TRBJ2-7; TRBD2 might be the D (5 bases). Trimming cost V 0 bases and J 0 bases, with 7 bases left between them. CDR3 size: 14 residues. Germline loops: CDR1 SGDLS, CDR2 YYNGEE. CDR3 loop: CASSVAGLSYEQYF. The CDR3 coding sequence is TGTGCCAGCAGCGTAGCAGGACTCTCCTACGAGCAGTACTTC.

In regard to this clone: This sequence is one base from a far larger clone and is likely a read error. CDR3 nucleotide sequence: TGTGCCAGCAGTTTATCGGCCTACAGAGGTGAGCAGTTCTTC. Translated: CASSLSAYRGEQFF. V usage is TRBV27 and J usage is TRBJ2-1; D is uncertain. Germline-derived CDR1 and CDR2 are MNHEY and SMNVEV (reference sequence). The ends were cut back, 0 bases at V and 9 bases at J, with 12 bases in the middle. The CDR3 totals 14 residues.

This sequence joins TRBV19 and TRBJ1-2, with TRBD1 as a possible D gene (6 bases). V gave up 9 bases and J gave up 0 bases, with 11 bases separating them. The CDR3 loop spans 13 amino acids. The germline V gene encodes CDR1 LNHDA and CDR2 SQIVND (reference sequence). The CDR3 is CASSGTTNYGYTF. The CDR3 coding sequence is TGTGCCAGCTCCGGGACAACTAACTATGGCTACACCTTC. Looking up the rest from reference TRBV19 and TRBJ1-2 gives the full variable domain: DGGITQSPKYLFRKEGQNVTLSCEQNLNHDAMYWYRQDPGQGLRLIYYSQIVNDFQKGDIAEGYSVSREKKESFPLTVTSAQKNPTAFYLCASSGTTNYGYTFGSGTRLTVV.

As regards this clone: One end of the junction varies from germline; a read error may be responsible. The chain combines TRBV15 with TRBJ2-5; 11 nucleotides agree with TRBD1. CDR1 and CDR2 (germline): LNHNV, YYDKDF (reference sequence). This CDR3 has 15 residues. The chain's CDR3 is CATGSRTGGWETQYF. The CDR3, as DNA: TGTGCCACCGGCAGCCGGACAGGGGGCTGGGAGACCCAGTACTTC.

On this clone: Sequence at one end of the junction differs from germline and may be a read error. This sequence joins TRBV10-3 and TRBJ2-7; 7 bases line up with TRBD1. The CDR3 runs 14 residues. Per the germline V gene, CDR1 is ENHRY and CDR2 is SYGVKD. CDR3 residues: CAIGDYRGSYEQYF. The DNA of the CDR3 is TGTGCCATCGGTGATTACAGGGGCTCCTACGAGCAGTACTTC.

This clone appeared once. The rearrangement joins TRBV28 to TRBJ2-7, with D maybe TRBD1 (7 bases). CDR1 is MDHEN, CDR2 SYDVKM, per germline. The CDR3 extends over 15 amino acids. V dropped 3 bases and J dropped 7 bases, with 19 bases sitting between them. The DNA for the CDR3 is TGTGCCAGCAGTTTCGGCGGCAGGGGGGCTCGGGAGCAGTACTTC. Its protein product is CASSFGGRGAREQYF.

This sequence joins TRBV28 and TRBJ2-7, with D perhaps matching TRBD1 (6 bases). The CDR3 extends over 15 amino acids. Germline values: CDR1 MDHEN, CDR2 SYDVKM. V was shortened by 6 bases and J by 3 bases, with 18 bases between the two germline ends. The CDR3 bases are TGTGCCAGCAGAAAAACCTTCGGACAGAGCTACGAGCAGTACTTC. Protein: CASRKTFGQSYEQYF.

This chain joins TRBV5-4 and TRBJ2-5; 10 bases are a match to TRBD2. The ends lost 10 bases at V and 4 bases at J; junction bases unmatched: 7. From germline, CDR1 is SGHNT and CDR2 YYREEE (reference sequence). CDR3 length equals 13 residues. CDR3 sequence reads: CAAGLAEVETQYF. As DNA, the CDR3 is TGTGCCGCCGGACTAGCGGAGGTAGAGACCCAGTACTTC.

The chain carries TRBV28 and TRBJ1-1, with D unresolved. CDR1 and CDR2 (germline): MDHEN, SYDVKM. CDR3 length: 11 amino acids. The V end was cut by 6 bases, the J end by 4 bases, with 6 bases between. The CDR3 sequence is CASSVGTEAFF. The CDR3 DNA reads TGTGCCAGCAGCGTCGGCACTGAAGCTTTCTTT.

V is TRBV29-1 and J is TRBJ2-2, with TRBD2 identical over 7 bases. The CDR3 sequence is 14 residues long. Germline assignment: CDR1 SQVTM and CDR2 ANQGSEA. With 1 base clipped from V and 6 bases from J, the junction kept 5 bases outside the gene matches. This CDR3 is CSVEASGEAGELFF. The CDR3 bases are TGCAGCGTTGAAGCAAGCGGGGAGGCCGGGGAGCTGTTTTTT.

As to this clone: One base away lies a much larger clone, so this may be a sequencing read error. The chain couples TRBV4-3 to TRBJ2-1; 8 positions match TRBD1. This CDR3 comprises 16 residues. CDR1 LGHNA and CDR2 YSLEER come from the germline V gene. The V and J ends lost 0 bases and 3 bases, in that order; junction bases with no gene match: 4. Here the CDR3 DNA reads TGCGCCAGCAGCCAAGAGAGGGGACAGGTCTACAATGAGCAGTTCTTC. Amino acids: CASSQERGQVYNEQFF.

The chain recombines TRBV27 with TRBJ1-1; D is unclear. Trimming took off 5 bases at V and 1 base at J, with 11 bases between the two ends. CDR1 is MNHEY, CDR2 SMNVEV, per germline (reference sequence). CDR3 length equals 14 residues. CDR3 protein: CASSLEGGNTEAFF. DNA of the CDR3: TGTGCCAGCAGTCTGGAGGGAGGGAACACTGAAGCTTTCTTT.

The rearrangement uses TRBV15 and TRBJ2-1; 11 nucleotides line up with TRBD2. Germline CDR1 reads LNHNV; CDR2 reads YYDKDF (reference sequence). With V trimmed by 3 bases and J by 1 base, 2 bases remained unmatched. There are 16 residues in the CDR3. The CDR3, as DNA: TGTGCCACCAGCAGGGGACTAGCGGCATCCTACAATGAGCAGTTCTTC. Its translation is CATSRGLAASYNEQFF.

Comments on this clone: A single base separates this from a much larger clone, so it may be a read error. V gene TRBV6-4 combines with J gene TRBJ2-7; TRBD2 agrees at 10 bases. The V gene's germline CDR1 is MRHNA and CDR2 SNTAGT. The V gene end was trimmed by 4 bases and the J gene end by 3 bases; junction bases not matched to a gene: 3. The CDR3 sequence is 14 residues long. The CDR3 coding sequence is TGTGCCAGCAGTGTACTAGCGGGGATCTACGAGCAGTACTTC. The encoded protein is CASSVLAGIYEQYF.

This clone turned up a few times. The rearrangement links TRBV4-3 to TRBJ1-5, with D perhaps matching TRBD1 (6 bases). Germline lookup yields CDR1 LGHNA and CDR2 YSLEER. Trimming took 0 bases from V and 2 from J, leaving 11 bases between them. The CDR3 covers 16 residues. The CDR3 nucleotides are TGCGCCAGCAGCCAAGATTGGGGGGCTCGCAATCAGCCCCAGCATTTT. Amino acids: CASSQDWGARNQPQHF.

The chain joins TRBV5-6 to TRBJ2-1; the D gene is possibly TRBD2 (5 bases). The V and J ends lost 0 bases and 5 bases respectively, with 15 bases between them. Germline V gene lookup returns CDR1 SGHDT and CDR2 YYEEEE. This CDR3 has 16 residues. Written as DNA, the CDR3 is TGTGCCAGCAGCTTGGAGGGTGGGAGAGTGAACAATGAGCAGTTCTTC. Amino acids: CASSLEGGRVNNEQFF.

Only one count was recorded for this clone. V usage is TRBV7-9 and J usage is TRBJ2-5; D gene ambiguous. This CDR3 has 12 residues. The V end lost 1 base, the J end lost 5 bases, and 5 bases lay between the germline ends. Germline CDR1 is SEHNR and CDR2 is FQNEAQ (reference sequence). This chain's CDR3 is CASSLEWETQYF. CDR3 nucleotide sequence: TGTGCCAGCAGCTTAGAATGGGAGACCCAGTACTTC.

Worth noting for this clone: The junction shows a germline mismatch at one end, possibly a read error. V is TRBV11-2 and J is TRBJ2-5; D ambiguous. This CDR3 is built from 11 residues. The germline V gene encodes CDR1 SGHAT and CDR2 FQNNGV. In DNA, the CDR3 is TGTGCCAGCAGCCCCCTTTGGCAGGCAAACTTC. Residues: CASSPLWQANF.